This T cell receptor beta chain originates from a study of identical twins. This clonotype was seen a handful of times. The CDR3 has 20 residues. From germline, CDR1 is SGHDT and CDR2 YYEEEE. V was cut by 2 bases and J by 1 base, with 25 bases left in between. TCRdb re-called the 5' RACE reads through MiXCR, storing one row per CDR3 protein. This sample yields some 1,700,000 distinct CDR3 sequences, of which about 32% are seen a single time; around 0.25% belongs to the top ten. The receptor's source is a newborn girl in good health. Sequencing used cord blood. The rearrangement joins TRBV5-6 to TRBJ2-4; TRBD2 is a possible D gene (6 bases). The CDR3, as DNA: TGTGCCAGCAGCTTTAGTCCAAGGCCAAGTAGGAGGGTGGCCAAAAACATTCAGTACTTC. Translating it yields CASSFSPRPSRRVAKNIQYF.